This TCR beta chain is from a study of blood T cell repertoires in COVID-19. Study-level background: Specimens from acute and convalescent COVID-19 originated in the United States, Italy and Spain. The analysed material was cDNA or gDNA that came from T cells, B-cell-depleted T cells, or PBMCs.

The V and J ends lost 0 bases and 5 bases, in that order; junction bases with no gene match: 9. This CDR3 is built from 16 residues. Germline CDR1 SEHNR, CDR2 FQNEAQ (reference sequence). In the original workflow: For nucleated cells, counts were estimated from reference gene primer amplification. Sequencing was performed with immunoSEQ multiplex PCR; in TCRdb, only in-frame clones are kept and a portion is missing. That table furnishes V, J and clone size, whereas the DNA furnished D and trimming. This sample has fewer than 200,000 clones, with about 83% found just once. The rearrangement uses TRBV7-9 and TRBJ2-5; 7 bases are shared with TRBD2. Sample: peripheral blood. The clonotype originates from a woman under 30 who had recovered from COVID-19. CDR3 sequence (DNA): TGTGCCAGCAGCTTAGCGGGGAGGGGCGTTGGCGAGACCCAGTACTTC. It is translated as CASSLAGRGVGETQYF. Variable domain in full (rest from reference TRBV7-9 and TRBJ2-5): DTGVSQNPRHKITKRGQNVTFRCDPISEHNRLYWYRQTLGQGPEFLTYFQNEAQLEKSRLLSDRFSAERPKGSFSTLEIQRTEQGDSAMYLCASSLAGRGVGETQYFGPGTRLLVL.